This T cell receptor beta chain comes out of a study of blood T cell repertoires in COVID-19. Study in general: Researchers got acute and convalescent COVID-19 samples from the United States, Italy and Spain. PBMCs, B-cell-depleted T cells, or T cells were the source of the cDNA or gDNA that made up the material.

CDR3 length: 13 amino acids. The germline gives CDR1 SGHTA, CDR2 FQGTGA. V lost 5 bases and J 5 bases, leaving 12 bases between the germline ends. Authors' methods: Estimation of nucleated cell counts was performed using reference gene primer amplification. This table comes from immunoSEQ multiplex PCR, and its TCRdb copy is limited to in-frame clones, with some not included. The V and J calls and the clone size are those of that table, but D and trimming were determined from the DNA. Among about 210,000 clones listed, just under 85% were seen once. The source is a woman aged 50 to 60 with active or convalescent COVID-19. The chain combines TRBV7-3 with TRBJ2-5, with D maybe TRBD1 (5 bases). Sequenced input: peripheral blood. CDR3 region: CASSGSGLETQYF. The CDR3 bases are TGTGCCAGCAGCGGATCAGGGTTGGAGACCCAGTACTTC.